Shown below are 4 T cell receptor beta chains from a single sample sequenced in a study of cytomegalovirus exposure and HLA in healthy donors. Profiling relied on immunoSEQ multiplex PCR, and the TCRdb table lists in-frame clones only, not all of them. The table has 150,000 to 200,000 clones, 84% seen once. The source material was PBMCs. Every receptor here comes from a man aged 25 to 40 in good health and CMV-seropositive.

The J gene is TRBJ2-1, the V gene TRBV11-2; TRBD2 is a possible D gene (5 bases). The CDR3 spans 17 residues. Germline values: CDR1 SGHAT, CDR2 FQNNGV. The V end lost 4 bases, the J end lost 2 bases, and 18 bases lay between the germline ends. CDR3 in DNA: TGTGCCAGCAGCTCCGGACTGGATCGACTTACCTACAATGAGCAGTTCTTC. This translates into CASSSGLDRLTYNEQFF.

The V and J genes are TRBV7-2 and TRBJ2-3; tentatively, D is TRBD1 (6 bases). V was clipped by 4 bases and J by 3 bases, with 11 bases between them. Germline V gene lookup returns CDR1 SGHTA and CDR2 FQGNSA. The CDR3 contains 14 residues. CDR3 protein: CASSWTVGTDTQYF. In nucleotides, the CDR3 is TGTGCCAGCAGCTGGACAGTTGGGACAGATACGCAGTATTTT.

The chain employs TRBV7-2 and TRBJ1-4; D gene uncertain. The CDR3 runs 13 residues. Germline V lookup: CDR1 SGHTA, CDR2 FQGNSA. Trimming pared 5 bases from V and 0 bases from J, leaving 4 bases between. The CDR3 DNA reads as TGTGCCAGCAGCCCTACAACTAATGAAAAACTGTTTTTT. This codes for CASSPTTNEKLFF.

The gene calls are TRBV11-2 and TRBJ2-7, with D perhaps TRBD1 (6 bases). In germline, CDR1 is SGHAT, CDR2 FQNNGV. V was cut by 0 bases and J by 7 bases, with 19 bases left in between. The CDR3 length is 16 residues. The CDR3 loop is CASSLETGRGYGEQYF. The CDR3 DNA is TGTGCCAGCAGCTTAGAGACAGGAAGGGGATATGGGGAGCAGTACTTC.